This entry concerns a single T cell receptor (beta chain). The entry originates in a study of blood T cell repertoires in COVID-19. Study as a whole: There were acute and convalescent COVID-19 samples, and they came from the United States, Italy and Spain.

TCRdb keeps only in-frame clones here, not all; method: immunoSEQ multiplex PCR. The table lists around 150,000 clones, roughly 93% of them singletons. Seattle enrolled patients during active infection and tracked them longitudinally. Sequencing was performed on peripheral blood. The sequence was obtained from a woman aged 60-75 years with COVID-19, enrolled during active disease.

Here the CDR3 DNA reads TGTGCCAGCAGCCCCACCCTTCTCCCCTCCACAGGGCCGGGCTATGGCTACACCTTC. The encoded protein is CASSPTLLPSTGPGYGYTF. The chain recombines TRBV3-1 (or the pseudogene TRBV3-2) with TRBJ1-2; D perhaps matches TRBD1 (6 bases). This CDR3 is 19 amino acids long. Germline V gene data show CDR1 as LGHDT and CDR2 as YNNKEL (reference sequence). V was pared by 4 bases and J by 4 bases, with 28 bases between.